This T cell receptor beta chain was recovered during a study of T cells of healthy individuals. TCRdb ran MiXCR on the 5' RACE reads and lists one entry per CDR3 protein. The sample shows around 80,000 distinct CDR3 sequences, more than 4.5% of them seen only once. This clonotype was seen many times. The CDR3 consists of 15 residues. V was pared by 3 bases and J by 4 bases, with 16 bases between. In germline, CDR1 is LGHNA, CDR2 YSLEER. J is TRBJ2-7 and V is TRBV4-3, with D perhaps TRBD1 (7 bases). This sequence originates from a female donor in good health. The DNA of the CDR3 is TGCGCCAGCAGCCAGGAGGGGGCGCAAGGGTACGAGCAGTACTTC. Translating gives CASSQEGAQGYEQYF.